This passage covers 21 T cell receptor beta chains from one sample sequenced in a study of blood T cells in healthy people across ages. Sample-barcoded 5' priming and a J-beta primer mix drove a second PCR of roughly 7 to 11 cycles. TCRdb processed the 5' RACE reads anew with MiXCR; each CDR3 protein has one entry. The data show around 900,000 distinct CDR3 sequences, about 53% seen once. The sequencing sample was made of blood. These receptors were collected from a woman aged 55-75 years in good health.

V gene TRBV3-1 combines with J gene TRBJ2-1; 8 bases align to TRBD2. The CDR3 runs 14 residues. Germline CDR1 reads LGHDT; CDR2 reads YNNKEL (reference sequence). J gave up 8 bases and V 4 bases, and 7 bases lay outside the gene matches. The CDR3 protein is CASSPFGGVYEQFF. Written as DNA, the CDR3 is TGTGCCAGCAGCCCGTTCGGGGGGGTATATGAGCAGTTCTTC.

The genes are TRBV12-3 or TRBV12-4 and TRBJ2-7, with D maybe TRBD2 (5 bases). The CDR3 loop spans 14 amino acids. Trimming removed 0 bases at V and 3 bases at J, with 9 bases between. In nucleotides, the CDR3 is TGTGCCAGCAGTTTAGCACTAGACCACTACGAGCAGTACTTC. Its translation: CASSLALDHYEQYF.

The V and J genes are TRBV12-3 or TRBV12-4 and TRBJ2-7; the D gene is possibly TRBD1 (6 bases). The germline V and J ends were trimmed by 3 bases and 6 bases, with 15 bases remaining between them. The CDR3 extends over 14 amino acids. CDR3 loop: CASSLEQGSSEQYF. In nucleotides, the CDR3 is TGTGCCAGCAGTTTGGAGCAGGGGAGTAGCGAGCAGTACTTC.

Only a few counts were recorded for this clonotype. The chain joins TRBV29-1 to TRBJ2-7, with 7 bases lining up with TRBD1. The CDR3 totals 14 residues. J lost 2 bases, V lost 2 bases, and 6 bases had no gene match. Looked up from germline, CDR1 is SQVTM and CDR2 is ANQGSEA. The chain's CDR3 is CSVEPRQGAYEQYF. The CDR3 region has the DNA TGCAGCGTTGAACCCAGACAGGGCGCCTACGAGCAGTACTTC.

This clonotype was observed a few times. The CDR3 is CASSFGTSASRGQFF. CDR3 nucleotides: TGTGCCAGCAGCTTCGGGACTAGCGCCTCACGGGGGCAGTTCTTC. The chain uses TRBV5-6 and TRBJ2-1, with TRBD2 matching over 10 bases. The CDR3 consists of 15 residues. Germline CDR1 SGHDT, CDR2 YYEEEE. Trimming cost V 2 bases and J 12 bases; bases outside gene matches: 11.

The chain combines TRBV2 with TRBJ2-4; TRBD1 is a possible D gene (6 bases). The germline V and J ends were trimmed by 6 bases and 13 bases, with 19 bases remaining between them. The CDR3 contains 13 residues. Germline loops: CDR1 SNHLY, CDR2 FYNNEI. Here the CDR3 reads CASRDSGIREQYF. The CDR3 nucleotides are TGTGCCAGCAGGGACAGTGGAATACGTGAGCAGTACTTC.

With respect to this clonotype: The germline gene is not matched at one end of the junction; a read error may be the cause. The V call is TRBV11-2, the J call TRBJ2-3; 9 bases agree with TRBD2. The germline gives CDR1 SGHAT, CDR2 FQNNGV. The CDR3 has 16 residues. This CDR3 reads CAGSSQWTSVTDTQYF. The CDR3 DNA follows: TGTGCCGGCAGCTCCCAGTGGACTAGCGTGACAGATACGCAGTATTTT.

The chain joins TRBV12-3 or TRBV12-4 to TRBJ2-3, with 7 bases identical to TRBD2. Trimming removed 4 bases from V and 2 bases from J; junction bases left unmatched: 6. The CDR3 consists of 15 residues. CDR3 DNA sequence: TGTGCCAGCAGTTATGCCGGGGGGTTCACAGATACGCAGTATTTT. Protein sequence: CASSYAGGFTDTQYF.

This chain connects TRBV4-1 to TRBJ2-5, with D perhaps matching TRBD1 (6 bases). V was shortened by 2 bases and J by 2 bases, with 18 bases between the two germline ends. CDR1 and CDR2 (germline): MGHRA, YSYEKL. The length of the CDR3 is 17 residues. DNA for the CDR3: TGCGCCAGCAGCCAACCTCCAGTCAGGGGCGGACAAGAGACCCAGTACTTC. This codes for CASSQPPVRGGQETQYF.

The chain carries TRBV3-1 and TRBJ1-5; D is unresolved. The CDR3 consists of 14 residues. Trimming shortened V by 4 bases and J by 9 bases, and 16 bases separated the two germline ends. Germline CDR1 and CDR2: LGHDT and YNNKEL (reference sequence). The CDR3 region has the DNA TGTGCCAGCAGCCTGACCCGGGCTGGTCCGCCCCAGCATTTT. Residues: CASSLTRAGPPQHF.

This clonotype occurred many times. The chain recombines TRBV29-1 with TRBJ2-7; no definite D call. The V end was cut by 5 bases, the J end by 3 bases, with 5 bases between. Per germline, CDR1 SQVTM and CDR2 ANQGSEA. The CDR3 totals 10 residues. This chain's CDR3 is CSVKSYEQYF. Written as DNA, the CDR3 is TGCAGCGTTAAGAGCTACGAGCAGTACTTC.

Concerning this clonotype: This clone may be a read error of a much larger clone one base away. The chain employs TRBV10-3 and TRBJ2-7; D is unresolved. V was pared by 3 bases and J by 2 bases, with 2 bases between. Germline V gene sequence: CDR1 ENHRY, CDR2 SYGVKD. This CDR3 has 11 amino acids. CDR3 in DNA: TGTGCCATCAGTGAAACCTACGAGCAGTACTTC. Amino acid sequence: CAISETYEQYF.

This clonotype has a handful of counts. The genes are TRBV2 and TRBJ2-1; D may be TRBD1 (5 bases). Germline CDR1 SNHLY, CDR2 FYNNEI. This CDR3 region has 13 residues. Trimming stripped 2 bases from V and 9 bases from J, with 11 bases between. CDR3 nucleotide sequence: TGTGCCAGCAGTGAACAGGACATGGGTGAGCAGTTCTTC. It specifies CASSEQDMGEQFF.

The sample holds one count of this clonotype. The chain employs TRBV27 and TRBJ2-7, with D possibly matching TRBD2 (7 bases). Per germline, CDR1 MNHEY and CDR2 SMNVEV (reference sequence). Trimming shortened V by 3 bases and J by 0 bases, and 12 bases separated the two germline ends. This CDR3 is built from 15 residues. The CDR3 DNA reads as TGTGCCAGCAGTTTCGGGGGGCGGTACTCCTACGAGCAGTACTTC. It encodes CASSFGGRYSYEQYF.

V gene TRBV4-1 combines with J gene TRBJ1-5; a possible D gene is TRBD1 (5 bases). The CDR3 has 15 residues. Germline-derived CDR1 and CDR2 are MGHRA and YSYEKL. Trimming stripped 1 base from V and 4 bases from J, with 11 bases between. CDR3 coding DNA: TGCGCCAGCAGCCAAGTGGGGACGGAAAATCAGCCCCAGCATTTT. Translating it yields CASSQVGTENQPQHF.

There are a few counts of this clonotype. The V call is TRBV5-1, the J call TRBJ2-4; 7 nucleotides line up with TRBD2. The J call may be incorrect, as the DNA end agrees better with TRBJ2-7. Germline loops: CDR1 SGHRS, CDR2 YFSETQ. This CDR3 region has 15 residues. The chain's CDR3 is CASSLGAGDPYEQYF. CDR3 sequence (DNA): TGCGCCAGCAGCTTGGGGGCGGGAGACCCCTACGAGCAGTACTTC.

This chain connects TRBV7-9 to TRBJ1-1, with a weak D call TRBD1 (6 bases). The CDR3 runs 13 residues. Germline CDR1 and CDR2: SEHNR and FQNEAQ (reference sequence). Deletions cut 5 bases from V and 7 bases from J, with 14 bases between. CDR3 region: CASSGGGQLEAFF. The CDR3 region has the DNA TGTGCCAGCAGCGGGGGGGGCCAACTTGAAGCTTTCTTT. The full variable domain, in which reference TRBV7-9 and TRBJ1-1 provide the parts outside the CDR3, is DTGVSQNPRHKITKRGQNVTFRCDPISEHNRLYWYRQTLGQGPEFLTYFQNEAQLEKSRLLSDRFSAERPKGSFSTLEIQRTEQGDSAMYLCASSGGGQLEAFFGQGTRLTVV.

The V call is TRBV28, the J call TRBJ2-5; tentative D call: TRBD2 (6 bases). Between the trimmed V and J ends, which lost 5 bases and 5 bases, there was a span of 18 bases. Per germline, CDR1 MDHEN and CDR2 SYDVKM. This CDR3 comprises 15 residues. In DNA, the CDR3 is TGTGCCAGCAGTAGGGAGGTGTCTAGTATGGAGACCCAGTACTTC. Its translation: CASSREVSSMETQYF.

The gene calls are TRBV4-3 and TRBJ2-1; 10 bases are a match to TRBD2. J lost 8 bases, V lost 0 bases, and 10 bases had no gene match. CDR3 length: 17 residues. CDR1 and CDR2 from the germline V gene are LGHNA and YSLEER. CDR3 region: CASSQDSGAGGPDEQFF. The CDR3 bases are TGCGCCAGCAGCCAAGATTCCGGAGCGGGAGGGCCAGATGAGCAGTTCTTC.

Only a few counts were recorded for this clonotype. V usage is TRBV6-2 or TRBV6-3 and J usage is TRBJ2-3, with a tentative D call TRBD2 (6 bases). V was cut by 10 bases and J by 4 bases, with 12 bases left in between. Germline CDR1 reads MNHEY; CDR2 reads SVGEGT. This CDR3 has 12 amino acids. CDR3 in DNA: TGTGCCACCCGATCGGGGGCAGATACGCAGTATTTT. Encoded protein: CATRSGADTQYF.

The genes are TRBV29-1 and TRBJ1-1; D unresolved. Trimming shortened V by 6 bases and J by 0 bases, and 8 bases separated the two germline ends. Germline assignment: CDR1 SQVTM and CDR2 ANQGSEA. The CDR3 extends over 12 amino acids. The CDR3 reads CSVQVMNTEAFF. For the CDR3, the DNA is TGCAGCGTACAAGTGATGAACACTGAAGCTTTCTTT. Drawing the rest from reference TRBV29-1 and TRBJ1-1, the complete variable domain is SAVISQKPSRDICQRGTSLTIQCQVDSQVTMMFWYRQQPGQSLTLIATANQGSEATYESGFVIDKFPISRPNLTFSTLTVSNMSPEDSSIYLCSVQVMNTEAFFGQGTRLTVV.